This paragraph covers one T cell receptor beta chain sequence. In the original analysis: Reference gene primer amplification gave estimated nucleated cell counts. TCRdb's copy holds only in-frame clones and misses some; the assay was immunoSEQ multiplex PCR. The V and J calls and clone size were taken over from that table, and D and trimming were inferred from the DNA. The table records 350,000 or so clones, approximately 89% of them present only once. This CDR3 spans 22 amino acids. Looked up from germline, CDR1 is MNHNY and CDR2 is SVGAGI (reference sequence). J was trimmed by 0 bases and V by 5 bases; bases with no gene match: 21. These data belong to a study of blood T cell repertoires in COVID-19. Study-level information: Specimens from acute and convalescent COVID-19 originated in the United States, Italy and Spain. The cDNA or gDNA used as material had been derived from T cells, B-cell-depleted T cells, or PBMCs.

Patients at the Seattle site were enrolled during active infection and followed longitudinally. The chain employs TRBV6-6 and TRBJ1-4; 10 nucleotides match TRBD1. This clonotype originated in a woman aged 25-40 years with COVID-19, enrolled during active disease. Sequencing input: peripheral blood. DNA for the CDR3: TGTGCCAGCAGTCTTTGGGACAGGGGAGCACTCTTTTTTTTCCCAACTAATGAAAAACTGTTTTTT. Translated, it gives CASSLWDRGALFFFPTNEKLFF.